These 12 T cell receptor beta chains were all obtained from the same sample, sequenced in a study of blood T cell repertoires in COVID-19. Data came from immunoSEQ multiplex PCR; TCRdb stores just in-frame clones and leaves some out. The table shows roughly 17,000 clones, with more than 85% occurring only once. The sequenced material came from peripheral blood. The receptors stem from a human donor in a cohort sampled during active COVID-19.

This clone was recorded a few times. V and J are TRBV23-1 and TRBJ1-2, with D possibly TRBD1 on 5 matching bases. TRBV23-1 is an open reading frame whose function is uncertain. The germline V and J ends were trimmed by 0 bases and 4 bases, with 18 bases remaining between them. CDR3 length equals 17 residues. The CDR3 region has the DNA TGCGCCAGCAGTCAATCGTGGCAGGGCAAAACGCTCTATGGCTACACCTTC. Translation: CASSQSWQGKTLYGYTF.

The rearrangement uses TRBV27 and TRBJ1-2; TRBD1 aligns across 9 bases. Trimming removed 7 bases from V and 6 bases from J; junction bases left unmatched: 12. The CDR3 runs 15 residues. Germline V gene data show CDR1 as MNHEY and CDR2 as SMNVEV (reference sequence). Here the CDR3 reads CASNPQGAAPHGYTF. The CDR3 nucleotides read TGTGCCAGCAACCCACAGGGGGCCGCCCCTCATGGCTACACCTTC.

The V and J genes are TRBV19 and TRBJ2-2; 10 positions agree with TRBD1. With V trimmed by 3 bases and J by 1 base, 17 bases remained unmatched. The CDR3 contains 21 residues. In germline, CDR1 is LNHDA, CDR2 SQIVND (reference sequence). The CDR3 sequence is CASSILAGTGETSWNTGELFF. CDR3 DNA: TGTGCCAGTAGTATCCTCGCCGGGACAGGGGAGACTAGTTGGAACACCGGGGAGCTGTTTTTT.

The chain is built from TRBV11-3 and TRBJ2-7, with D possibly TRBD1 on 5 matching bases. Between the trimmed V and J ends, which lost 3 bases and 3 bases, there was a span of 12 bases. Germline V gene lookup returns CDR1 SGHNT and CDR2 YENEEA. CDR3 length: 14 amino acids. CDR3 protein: CASSFRTTGYEQYF. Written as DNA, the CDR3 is TGTGCCAGCAGCTTTCGGACAACGGGCTACGAGCAGTACTTC.

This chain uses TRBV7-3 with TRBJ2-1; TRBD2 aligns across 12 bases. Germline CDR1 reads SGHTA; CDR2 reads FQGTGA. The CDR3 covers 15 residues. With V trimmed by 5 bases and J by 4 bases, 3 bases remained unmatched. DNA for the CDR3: TGTGCCAGCAGCCTAGCGGGGGGGCGTTACAATGAGCAGTTCTTC. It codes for CASSLAGGRYNEQFF.

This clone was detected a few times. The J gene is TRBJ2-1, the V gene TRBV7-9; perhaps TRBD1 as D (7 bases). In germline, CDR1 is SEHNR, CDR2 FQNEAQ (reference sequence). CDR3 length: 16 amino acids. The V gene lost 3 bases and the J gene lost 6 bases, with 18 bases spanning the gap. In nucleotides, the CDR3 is TGTGCCAGCAGCTTCCCGCGCCAGGGGGGAATCAATGAGCAGTTCTTC. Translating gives CASSFPRQGGINEQFF.

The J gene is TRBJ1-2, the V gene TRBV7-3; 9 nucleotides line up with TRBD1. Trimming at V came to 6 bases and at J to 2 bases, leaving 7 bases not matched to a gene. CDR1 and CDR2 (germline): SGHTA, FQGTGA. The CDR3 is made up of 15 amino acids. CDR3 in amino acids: CASSLQGAPNYGYTF. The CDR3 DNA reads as TGTGCCAGCAGTTTACAGGGGGCTCCAAACTATGGCTACACCTTC. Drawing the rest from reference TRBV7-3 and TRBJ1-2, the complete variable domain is GAGVSQTPSNKVTEKGKYVELRCDPISGHTALYWYRQSLGQGPEFLIYFQGTGAADDSGLPNDRFFAVRPEGSVSTLKIQRTERGDSAVYLCASSLQGAPNYGYTFGSGTRLTVV.

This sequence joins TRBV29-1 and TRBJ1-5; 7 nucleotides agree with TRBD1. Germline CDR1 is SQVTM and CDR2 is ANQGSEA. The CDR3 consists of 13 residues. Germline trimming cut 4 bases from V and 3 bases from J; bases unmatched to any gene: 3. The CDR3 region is CSVGGGDNQPQHF. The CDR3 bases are TGCAGCGTTGGAGGGGGCGACAATCAGCCCCAGCATTTT.

CDR3 in amino acids: CASSPRAGTGGYEQYF. The CDR3 nucleotides are TGTGCCAGCTCACCTCGGGCCGGGACAGGGGGCTACGAGCAGTACTTC. V is TRBV18 and J is TRBJ2-7; TRBD1 agrees at 11 bases. This CDR3 has 16 residues. Germline V CDR1 and CDR2: KGHSH, LQKENI. V shed 3 bases and J 3 bases; nucleotides not matched to a gene: 7.

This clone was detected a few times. The DNA for the CDR3 is TGTGCCAGCAGCCCTTCACAGGGACACACTGAAGCTTTCTTT. It specifies CASSPSQGHTEAFF. The chain is built from TRBV3-1 (or the pseudogene TRBV3-2) and TRBJ1-1, with a tentative D call TRBD1 (6 bases). This CDR3 contains 14 residues. V was cut by 4 bases and J by 3 bases, with 12 bases left in between. Germline-derived CDR1 and CDR2 are LGHDT and YNNKEL (reference sequence).

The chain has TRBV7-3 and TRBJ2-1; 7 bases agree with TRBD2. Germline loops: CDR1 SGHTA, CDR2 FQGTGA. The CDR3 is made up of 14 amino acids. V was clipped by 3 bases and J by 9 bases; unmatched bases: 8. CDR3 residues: CASSFNHQRGEQFF. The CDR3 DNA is TGTGCCAGCAGCTTCAACCATCAGCGGGGTGAGCAGTTCTTC.

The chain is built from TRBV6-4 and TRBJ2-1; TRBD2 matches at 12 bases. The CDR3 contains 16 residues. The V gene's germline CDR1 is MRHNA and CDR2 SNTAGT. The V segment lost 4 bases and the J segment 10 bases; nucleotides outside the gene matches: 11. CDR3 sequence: CASSALLAGGLWEQFF. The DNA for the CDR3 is TGTGCCAGCAGTGCCCTCCTAGCGGGGGGGCTCTGGGAGCAGTTCTTC.